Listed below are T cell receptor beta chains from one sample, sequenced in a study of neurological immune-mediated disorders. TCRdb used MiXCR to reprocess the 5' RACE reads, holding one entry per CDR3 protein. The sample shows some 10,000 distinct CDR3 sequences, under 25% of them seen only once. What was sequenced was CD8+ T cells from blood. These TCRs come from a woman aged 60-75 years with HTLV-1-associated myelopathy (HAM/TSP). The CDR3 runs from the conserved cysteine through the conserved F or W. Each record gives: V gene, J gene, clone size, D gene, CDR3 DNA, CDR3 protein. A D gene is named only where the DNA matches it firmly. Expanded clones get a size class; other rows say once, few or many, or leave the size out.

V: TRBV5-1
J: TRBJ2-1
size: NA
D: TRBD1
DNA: TGCGCCAGCAGCTTGGGTCAGGGGGCGGCCAATGAGCAGTTCTTC
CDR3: CASSLGQGAANEQFF

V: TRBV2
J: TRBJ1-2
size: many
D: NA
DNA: TGTGCCAGCAGTGAAGGGACAGTAATCCCCATTAACTATGGCTACACCTTC
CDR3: CASSEGTVIPINYGYTF

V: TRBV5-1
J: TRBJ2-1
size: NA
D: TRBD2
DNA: TGCGCCAGCAGCCTTTGGACTAGCGGGGGGGCGGCCAATGAGCAGTTCTTC
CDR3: CASSLWTSGGAANEQFF

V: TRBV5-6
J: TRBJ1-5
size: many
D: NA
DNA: TGTGCCAGCAGCCAGGGTTGGGCTCGTCAGCCCCAGCATTTT
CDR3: CASSQGWARQPQHF

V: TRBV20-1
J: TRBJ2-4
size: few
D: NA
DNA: TGCAGTGCTAGAGTGGGGTGGGGTAGCCGGGGGAACATTCAGTACTTC
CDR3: CSARVGWGSRGNIQYF

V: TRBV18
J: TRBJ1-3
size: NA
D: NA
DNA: TGTGCCAGCTCACCACCGTCCAGCTCTGGAAACACCATATATTTT
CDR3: CASSPPSSSGNTIYF

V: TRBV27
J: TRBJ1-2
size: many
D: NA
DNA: TGTGCCAGCAGTATATCCGGACAGTCCTATGGCTACACCTTC
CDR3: CASSISGQSYGYTF

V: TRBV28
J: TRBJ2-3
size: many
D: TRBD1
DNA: TGTGCCAGCAGTATCACCGGGACAGGGAGCACAGATACGCAGTATTTT
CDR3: CASSITGTGSTDTQYF

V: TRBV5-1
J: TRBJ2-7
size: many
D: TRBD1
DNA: TGCGCCTGCCAGAGGGACAGTAACGAGCAGTACTTC
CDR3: CACQRDSNEQYF

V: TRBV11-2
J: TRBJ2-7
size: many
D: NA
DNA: TGTGCCAGCACCCCACCGGGGATATACGAGCAGTACTTC
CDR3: CASTPPGIYEQYF